This T cell receptor (beta chain) came from a study of blood T cell repertoires in COVID-19. Across the study: COVID-19 samples collected from the United States, Italy and Spain covered acute and convalescent phases. PBMCs, B-cell-depleted T cells, or T cells provided the cDNA or gDNA that made up the material.

Per the germline V gene, CDR1 is MGHRA and CDR2 is YSYEKL. The V gene end was trimmed by 1 base and the J gene end by 9 bases; junction bases not matched to a gene: 11. The CDR3 spans 16 residues. Original analysis: Using reference gene primer amplification, nucleated cell counts were estimated. Repertoires were generated with immunoSEQ multiplex PCR, while TCRdb's copy carries only in-frame clones and drops some. V and J calls and clone size follow that table, whereas D and trimming were derived from the DNA. The sample contains some 15,000 clones, roughly 79% of which appear only once. This chain joins TRBV4-1 and TRBJ1-5; 8 bases are shared with TRBD1. The sequencing input was peripheral blood. The sequence came from a man aged 60-69 years with acute or convalescent COVID-19. The CDR3 nucleotides are TGCGCCAGCAGCCAAGGGGGACAGGCGCCGTCGTGGCCCCAGCATTTT. As protein: CASSQGGQAPSWPQHF.